This T cell receptor (beta chain) was sequenced in a study of cytomegalovirus exposure and HLA in healthy donors. Of note for this clone: As yet, its antigen is unknown.

Study outcomes and limitations: Despite most TCR sequences being rare, some public TCRs occurred in many donors.

The PCR ran on 60 Vbeta and 13 Jbeta primers. Sequencing used immunoSEQ multiplex PCR; TCRdb keeps in-frame clones, though not all of them. The sample includes about 180,000 clones, roughly 80% of them seen just once. This cohort consisted of healthy bone marrow donors. The ends were cut back, 4 bases at V and 3 bases at J, with 11 bases in the middle. Germline values: CDR1 GTSNPN, CDR2 SVGIG (reference sequence). The CDR3 has 13 residues. The V gene is TRBV30, the J gene TRBJ2-3; tentatively, D is TRBD1 (6 bases). This receptor was identified in a female donor in good health and CMV-seronegative. The sample taken for sequencing was PBMCs. CDR3 region: CAWIGGETDTQYF. CDR3 nucleotides: TGTGCCTGGATTGGGGGCGAAACAGATACGCAGTATTTT.